This T cell receptor (beta chain) came from a study of T cell changes during pregnancy in multiple sclerosis. This clone was observed once. Germline assignment: CDR1 SGHAT and CDR2 FQNNGV. CDR3 length: 19 residues. Trimming took off 2 bases at V and 4 bases at J, with 24 bases between the two ends. Clones were read by immunoSEQ multiplex PCR, and TCRdb kept only the in-frame ones, dropping some. The sample has about 69,000 clones; approximately 91% are singletons. The genes are TRBV11-2 and TRBJ2-1; TRBD2 might be the D (5 bases). The material was peripheral blood, obtained in the third trimester of pregnancy. The clonotype originates from a female donor with multiple sclerosis, enrolled in a pregnancy study. CDR3 nucleotide sequence: TGTGCCAGCAGCTTATTCCGGGAACAGCTCCAAACGGGATACAATGAGCAGTTCTTC. Its translation is CASSLFREQLQTGYNEQFF.